The source of this T cell receptor (beta chain) is a study of CD8 T cells in Susac syndrome. Whole-study context: Blood was drawn from Susac syndrome patients while they were therapy-naive, on corticosteroids, or on intravenous immunoglobulin alone.

RNA, at about 0.45 to 1 ug, was reverse transcribed with random hexamers. It was immunoSEQ multiplex PCR that amplified TCR beta CDR3 across 54 Vbeta and 13 Jbeta. TCRdb independently ran MiXCR on the immunoSEQ multiplex PCR reads; one entry per CDR3 protein. The sample holds roughly 250,000 distinct CDR3 sequences; 90% to 97% are singletons and the top ten take roughly 0.1%. Diagnostic criteria for definite or probable disease, in their recently defined form, were met by the patients with Susac syndrome. The germline V gene has CDR1 SGHTA and CDR2 FQGTGA. J was trimmed by 5 bases and V by 1 base; bases with no gene match: 8. The CDR3 loop spans 16 amino acids.

Sequencing input: CD4+ T cells from PBMCs. The TCR comes from a human donor with Susac syndrome. V gene TRBV7-3 combines with J gene TRBJ2-1; 7 positions agree with TRBD2. The DNA for the CDR3 is TGTGCCAGCAGCTTAAGGCCTAGCGGCGGGGACAATGAGCAGTTCTTC. Translating it yields CASSLRPSGGDNEQFF.